This T cell receptor beta chain was documented in a study of blood T cells in healthy people across ages. The CDR3 runs to 18 residues. CDR1 and CDR2 (germline): DFQATT, SNEGSKA (reference sequence). V gave up 6 bases and J gave up 5 bases, with 29 bases separating them. Study outcomes and limitations: Since the PBMCs were unsorted, naive and antigen-experienced cells could not be conclusively compared.

PCR was performed a second time for roughly 7 to 12 cycles using a sample-barcoded 5' primer and a J-beta primer mix. TCRdb re-analysed the 5' RACE reads in MiXCR, keeping a single row per CDR3 protein. The data contain about 1,400,000 distinct CDR3 sequences, approximately 60% of them singletons. As regards this clonotype: The antigen remains undetermined.

This chain uses TRBV20-1 with TRBJ2-1, with D perhaps given as TRBD1 or TRBD2 (5 bases each). This TCR came from a young man in good health. Sample: blood. CDR3 loop: CSADGIWSGTSSDNEQFF. The CDR3, as DNA: TGCAGTGCCGACGGAATATGGTCCGGGACCTCGAGTGACAATGAGCAGTTCTTC.